This paragraph covers one T cell receptor beta chain sequence. The sample is drawn from a study of blood T cell repertoires in COVID-19. Study-wide background: Acute-phase and convalescent COVID-19 samples originated in the United States, Italy and Spain.

The data were produced by immunoSEQ multiplex PCR, yet TCRdb's version contains in-frame clones alone and is incomplete. The sample contains approximately 200,000 clones, 86% of which appear only once. This CDR3 has 14 amino acids. In germline, CDR1 is MDHEN, CDR2 SYDVKM. V was pared by 6 bases and J by 0 bases, with 11 bases between. The study assigned cohorts using participant-reported clinical history. The TCR sequence derives from a woman aged 25-40 years who had recovered from COVID-19. The sample comprised PBMCs or T cells enriched from blood (not recorded which). The chain couples TRBV28 to TRBJ1-2; perhaps TRBD1 as D (5 bases). DNA for the CDR3: TGTGCCAGCAGACCTGACAGATCTAACTATGGCTACACCTTC. Translated, it gives CASRPDRSNYGYTF.